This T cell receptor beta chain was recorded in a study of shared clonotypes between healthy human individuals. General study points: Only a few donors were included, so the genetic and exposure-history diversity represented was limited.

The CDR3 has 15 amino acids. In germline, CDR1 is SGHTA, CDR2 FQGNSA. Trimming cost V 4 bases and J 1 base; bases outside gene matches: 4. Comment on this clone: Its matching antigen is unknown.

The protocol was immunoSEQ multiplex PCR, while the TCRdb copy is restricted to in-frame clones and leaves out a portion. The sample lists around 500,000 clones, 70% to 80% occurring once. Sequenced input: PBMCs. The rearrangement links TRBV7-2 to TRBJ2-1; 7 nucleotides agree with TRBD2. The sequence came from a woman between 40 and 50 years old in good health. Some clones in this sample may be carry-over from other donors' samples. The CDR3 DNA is TGTGCCAGCAGCTCCGGACTAGAGTCCTACAATGAGCAGTTCTTC. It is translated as CASSSGLESYNEQFF. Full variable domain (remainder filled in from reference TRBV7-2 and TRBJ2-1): GAGVSQSPSNKVTEKGKDVELRCDPISGHTALYWYRQSLGQGLEFLIYFQGNSAPDKSGLPSDRFSAERTGGSVSTLTIQRTQQEDSAVYLCASSSGLESYNEQFFGPGTRLTVL.